One sample yielded the 19 T cell receptor beta chains listed below, sequenced in a study of blood T cell repertoires in COVID-19. Sequencing used immunoSEQ multiplex PCR; TCRdb keeps in-frame clones, though not all of them. The data hold about 74,000 clones, with roughly 79% observed a single time. The sequenced material came from peripheral blood. The source is a man in his 70s with acute or convalescent COVID-19.

CDR3 in amino acids: CAISESRGSTGNTIYF. CDR3 DNA: TGTGCCATCAGTGAGTCGAGGGGGTCAACTGGAAACACCATATATTTT. The V and J genes are TRBV10-3 and TRBJ1-3, with a possible D match to TRBD1 (6 bases). Germline loops: CDR1 ENHRY, CDR2 SYGVKD. This CDR3 is 16 amino acids long. The V end was cut by 0 bases, the J end by 2 bases, with 11 bases between.

DNA for the CDR3: TGTGCCAGTAGACAGTCGGAAGAGACCCAGTACTTC. Encoded protein: CASRQSEETQYF. The chain joins TRBV10-3 to TRBJ2-5, with TRBD1 as a possible D gene (5 bases). This CDR3 comprises 12 residues. The germline V gene has CDR1 ENHRY and CDR2 SYGVKD. V was shortened by 10 bases and J by 3 bases, with 12 bases between the two germline ends.

The genes are TRBV28 and TRBJ2-7; TRBD1 agrees at 7 bases. V was clipped by 6 bases and J by 2 bases; unmatched bases: 1. CDR1 MDHEN and CDR2 SYDVKM come from the germline V gene. This CDR3 comprises 12 residues. The CDR3 nucleotides are TGTGCCAGCAGAGGGGGCGCCTACGAGCAGTACTTC. Protein sequence: CASRGGAYEQYF.

The rearrangement joins TRBV15 to TRBJ2-1; 9 bases are shared with TRBD2. Germline assignment: CDR1 LNHNV and CDR2 YYDKDF (reference sequence). The CDR3 runs 18 residues. J was trimmed by 9 bases and V by 1 base; bases with no gene match: 16. CDR3 loop: CATSRARSLAGVVGEQFF. The CDR3 bases are TGTGCCACCAGCAGAGCCCGGTCGTTAGCGGGAGTTGTAGGTGAGCAGTTCTTC.

V and J are TRBV29-1 and TRBJ2-7; no definite D call. The CDR3 has 14 residues. Between the trimmed V and J ends, which lost 4 bases and 0 bases, there was a span of 13 bases. Germline V gives CDR1 SQVTM, CDR2 ANQGSEA. CDR3 sequence reads: CSVALMEFSYEQYF. CDR3 DNA: TGCAGCGTTGCCCTGATGGAGTTCTCCTACGAGCAGTACTTC.

The DNA for the CDR3 is TGCGCCAGCAGCCGGCCCGGGACAGGGCCGAGCTCTGGAAACACCATATATTTT. It specifies CASSRPGTGPSSGNTIYF. The J gene is TRBJ1-3, the V gene TRBV4-1; TRBD1 aligns across 9 bases. The CDR3 has 18 amino acids. Per the germline V gene, CDR1 is MGHRA and CDR2 is YSYEKL. V dropped 4 bases and J dropped 0; count of bases not matched to a gene: 10.

This clone was seen only once. The rearrangement joins TRBV5-4 to TRBJ2-1; perhaps TRBD1 as D (7 bases). Germline CDR1 reads SGHNT; CDR2 reads YYREEE (reference sequence). CDR3 size: 16 residues. Deletions cut 3 bases from V and 7 bases from J, with 20 bases between. Written as DNA, the CDR3 is TGTGCCAGCAGCTCCATGCGGGACAGCAAAAAAAATGAGCAGTTCTTC. Translating it yields CASSSMRDSKKNEQFF.

The chain combines TRBV6-5 with TRBJ2-1, with a weak D call TRBD1 (6 bases). The V gene lost 7 bases and the J gene lost 3 bases, with 10 bases spanning the gap. This CDR3 region has 13 residues. Germline V gene data show CDR1 as MNHEY and CDR2 as SVGAGI. CDR3 in DNA: TGTGCCAGCACTAGGACAGACTACAATGAGCAGTTCTTC. It is translated as CASTRTDYNEQFF.

The chain uses TRBV18 and TRBJ2-2, with 7 bases matching TRBD1. Germline-derived CDR1 and CDR2 are KGHSH and LQKENI. The CDR3 runs to 15 residues. Trimming cost V 5 bases and J 5 bases; bases outside gene matches: 8. The CDR3, as DNA: TGTGCCAGCTCATCGCAAACAGGGGAAACCGGGGAGCTGTTTTTT. This sequence encodes CASSSQTGETGELFF.

The CDR3 nucleotides read TGTGCCAGCAACGAGCGGGGCTCCTACAATGAGCAGTTCTTC. Encoded protein: CASNERGSYNEQFF. V gene TRBV2 combines with J gene TRBJ2-1; TRBD2 matches at 7 bases. The CDR3 length is 14 residues. The V and J ends lost 7 bases and 0 bases, in that order; junction bases with no gene match: 3. Germline CDR1 reads SNHLY; CDR2 reads FYNNEI. Using reference TRBV2 and TRBJ2-1 for the parts outside the CDR3, the full variable domain is EPEVTQTPSHQVTQMGQEVILRCVPISNHLYFYWYRQILGQKVEFLVSFYNNEISEKSEIFDDQFSVERPDGSNFTLKIRSTKLEDSAMYFCASNERGSYNEQFFGPGTRLTVL.

A note on this clone: One end of the junction is discordant with germline, which a read error may explain. The rearrangement links TRBV10-2 to TRBJ2-3; D is uncertain. The V gene's germline CDR1 is WSHSY and CDR2 SAAADI. The CDR3 runs to 11 residues. The CDR3 region is CASSYTDAQYF. The CDR3 region has the DNA TGCGCCAGCAGTTACACAGATGCGCAGTATTTT.

The chain has TRBV6-1 and TRBJ1-1; D gene ambiguous. In germline, CDR1 is MNHNS, CDR2 SASEGT. This CDR3 is built from 14 residues. Deletions cut 2 bases from V and 6 bases from J, with 13 bases between. In nucleotides, the CDR3 is TGTGCCAGCAGTGAACTCGGGAGAAGCGCTGAAGCTTTCTTT. Encoded protein: CASSELGRSAEAFF.

The rearrangement links TRBV10-3 to TRBJ2-1; 12 positions match TRBD2. This CDR3 is built from 20 residues. V was clipped by 4 bases and J by 2 bases; unmatched bases: 15. The germline V gene encodes CDR1 ENHRY and CDR2 SYGVKD. In nucleotides, the CDR3 is TGTGCCATCAGTGCTCCCTCAGGACTAGCGGGAACCCGTCCCTACAATGAGCAGTTCTTC. Protein: CAISAPSGLAGTRPYNEQFF.

The chain has TRBV27 and TRBJ2-1; D possibly corresponds to TRBD2 (6 bases). Trimming removed 10 bases at V and 7 bases at J, with 20 bases between. In germline, CDR1 is MNHEY, CDR2 SMNVEV (reference sequence). This CDR3 comprises 14 residues. The DNA for the CDR3 is TGTGCCACCCAGGGATGGGGCGGGATGAATGAGCAGTTCTTC. The encoded protein is CATQGWGGMNEQFF.

The chain uses TRBV11-3 and TRBJ2-2; no definite D call. CDR1 is SGHNT, CDR2 YENEEA, per germline. Trimming removed 8 bases at V and 1 base at J, with 5 bases between. The CDR3 spans 12 residues. The CDR3 DNA reads as TGTGCCAGCGCGGAGAACACCGGGGAGCTGTTTTTT. Translated, it gives CASAENTGELFF.

The J gene is TRBJ1-1, the V gene TRBV4-1; D is undetermined. The length of the CDR3 is 13 residues. Trimming pared 0 bases from V and 11 bases from J, leaving 13 bases between. The germline V gene has CDR1 MGHRA and CDR2 YSYEKL. The CDR3 protein is CASSQDPQLEAFF. CDR3 nucleotide sequence: TGCGCCAGCAGCCAAGATCCACAGCTCGAGGCTTTCTTT.

This chain connects TRBV3-1 (or the pseudogene TRBV3-2) to TRBJ2-7; 10 bases match TRBD2. Per germline, CDR1 LGHDT and CDR2 YNNKEL (reference sequence). The CDR3 totals 16 residues. Losses at the gene ends were 1 base for V and 6 bases for J; bases not matched to a gene: 9. The CDR3, as DNA: TGTGCCAGCAGCCAAGGGACTAGCGGAGCTGCTCGCGAGCAGTACTTC. Its translation: CASSQGTSGAAREQYF.

This clone has more than one count but fewer than ten. The rearrangement uses TRBV12-3 or TRBV12-4 and TRBJ2-7; a possible D gene is TRBD1 (5 bases). Deletions cut 10 bases from V and 0 bases from J, with 13 bases between. This CDR3 is 13 amino acids long. This chain's CDR3 is CATLQAPSYEQYF. The CDR3 nucleotides read TGTGCCACCCTACAGGCCCCCTCCTACGAGCAGTACTTC.

The rearrangement links TRBV28 to TRBJ1-1, with D maybe TRBD1 (6 bases). Germline lookup yields CDR1 MDHEN and CDR2 SYDVKM. Trimming pared 10 bases from V and 5 bases from J, leaving 11 bases between. This CDR3 region has 11 residues. In DNA, the CDR3 is TGTGCCACCAACAGGGTTACTGAAGCTTTCTTT. It translates to CATNRVTEAFF.